The present T cell receptor (beta chain) was sequenced within a study of a mutant IDH1 vaccine in newly diagnosed glioma. Across the study: Treated patients comprised 62.5% males and around 40% females, mean age approximately 37 years. Study findings and constraints: Evidence of vaccine-induced immune responses was documented in 85% to 95% of patients.

V lost 8 bases and J lost 3; bases outside the gene matches: 6. CDR1 is MNHEY and CDR2 is SMNVEV in the germline V gene (reference sequence). This CDR3 has 14 amino acids. In its sample, this clone was seen a few times. Its target is unknown. Time point described: week 5, during vaccination. A 20-mer mutant IDH1 peptide at 300 ug was injected subcutaneously with topical imiquimod. Only in-frame clones appear in the TCRdb table, and some are missing; sequencing was by immunoSEQ multiplex PCR. This sample has about 51,000 clones; 78% occur once, and the top ten carry about 5.2%. The clonotype originates from a man between 50 and 59 years old with glioma. Specimen: PBMCs, collected from a glioma patient whose treatment included an IDH1 peptide vaccine. V gene TRBV27 combines with J gene TRBJ1-4, with 7 bases lining up with TRBD1. The CDR3 bases are TGTGCCAGCGGCCTTGGACAGGCTAATGAAAAACTGTTTTTT. This sequence encodes CASGLGQANEKLFF.